The clone carrying this TCR beta chain was recorded many times. The sample belongs to a study of shared clonotypes between healthy human individuals. Across the whole study: Those who served as donors were a couple of women and a few men between the ages of 18 and 49.

Sequenced by immunoSEQ multiplex PCR; TCRdb stores in-frame clones only, minus some. The sample has around 980,000 clones; approximately 78% are singletons. CDR1 SGHRS and CDR2 YFSETQ come from the germline V gene. The CDR3 is 14 amino acids. V was trimmed by 0 bases and J by 7 bases, leaving 11 bases between them. The V gene is TRBV5-1, the J gene TRBJ2-1; TRBD1 is a possible D gene (5 bases). This TCR was recovered from a young man in good health. Some clones in this sample may be carry-over from other donors' samples. The sample was memory CD4+ T cells from PBMCs. As to subset: CD45RA-negative fraction. The CDR3 loop is CASSLVQGRNEQFF. DNA of the CDR3: TGCGCCAGCAGCTTGGTTCAGGGTAGGAATGAGCAGTTCTTC.